Below, one TCR beta chain is given with its context. Its antigen is currently unknown. The data originate from a study of regulatory T cells in long-lasting Graves disease. Findings and limits, study-wide: Persistent Graves' disease cases displayed lower TCR diversity than newly diagnosed ones. Gene preferences differed: TRBV28, TRBJ1-2, TRBJ2-5 in persistent cases.

The time point: newly diagnosed GD, antithyroid drugs for less than 3 months. Making the TCR library involved RNA that had been extracted from PBMCs. Libraries of TCR beta came from iRepertoire HTBI primers plus Arm-PCR of CDR3 regions. TCRdb fed the multiplex PCR reads into MiXCR, producing one record per CDR3 protein. Here the sample spans some 560,000 distinct CDR3 sequences, 15% to 20% being singletons. Germline CDR1 reads MNHEY; CDR2 reads SVGAGI. With 0 bases removed from V and 3 bases from J, the gap between germline ends came to 15 bases. The CDR3 runs 17 residues. These same data were also listed under a study on T cells in Graves' hyperthyroidism and ophthalmopathy.

The chain couples TRBV6-5 to TRBJ2-1; TRBD1 or TRBD2 may be the D gene (6 bases each). This TCR derives from a woman aged 40-65 years with Graves disease. The input for sequencing was peripheral blood mononuclear cells (PBMCs), taken at new diagnosis, from a patient treated with antithyroid drugs. The CDR3 region is CASSYSFGGPNYNEQFF. The CDR3 DNA reads as TGTGCCAGCAGTTACTCTTTCGGGGGCCCAAACTACAATGAGCAGTTCTTC.